Shown below are 9 T cell receptor beta chains from a single sample sequenced in a study of PD-L1 blockade in urothelial cancer. Time point in this sample: peripheral blood 6 weeks after treatment start. Measured with immunoSEQ multiplex PCR; TCRdb has only the in-frame clones, and not every one. The sample shows 75,000 to 95,000 clones, 80% to 95% of them seen only once. Sequenced material: PBMCs, taken around atezolizumab (anti-PD-L1) treatment. The source of these receptors is a woman older than 75 with urothelial cancer.

The CDR3 spells CASSNGQGESGYTF. The CDR3 coding sequence is TGTGCCAGCAGCAACGGACAGGGAGAGAGTGGCTACACCTTC. The gene calls are TRBV7-2 and TRBJ1-2; 8 nucleotides match TRBD1. Trimming took 5 bases from V and 7 from J; bases not matched to a gene: 9. The CDR3 extends over 14 amino acids. Germline-derived CDR1 and CDR2 are SGHTA and FQGNSA.

The V and J genes are TRBV19 and TRBJ1-1, with 9 bases matching TRBD1. Trimming removed 5 bases from V and 4 bases from J; junction bases left unmatched: 5. This CDR3 has 14 amino acids. Germline values: CDR1 LNHDA, CDR2 SQIVND (reference sequence). This chain's CDR3 is CASSPGDRVTEAFF. CDR3 sequence (DNA): TGTGCCAGTAGTCCCGGGGACAGGGTCACTGAAGCTTTCTTT. The variable domain in full, completed from reference TRBV19 and TRBJ1-1, reads DGGITQSPKYLFRKEGQNVTLSCEQNLNHDAMYWYRQDPGQGLRLIYYSQIVNDFQKGDIAEGYSVSREKKESFPLTVTSAQKNPTAFYLCASSPGDRVTEAFFGQGTRLTVV.

The rearrangement uses TRBV6-4 and TRBJ1-4; D is undetermined. Per the germline V gene, CDR1 is MRHNA and CDR2 is SNTAGT. CDR3 size: 13 residues. V gave up 3 bases and J gave up 7 bases, with 9 bases separating them. CDR3 coding DNA: TGTGCCAGCAGTGAGAATCGGGGTGAAAAACTGTTTTTT. This encodes CASSENRGEKLFF.

This chain links TRBV28 with TRBJ2-3; D may be TRBD1 (5 bases). Trimming took off 3 bases at V and 4 bases at J, with 11 bases between the two ends. Germline V lookup: CDR1 MDHEN, CDR2 SYDVKM. The CDR3 loop spans 14 amino acids. CDR3 region: CASSFGAAPDTQYF. CDR3 in DNA: TGTGCCAGCAGTTTTGGGGCCGCCCCAGATACGCAGTATTTT.

The chain recombines TRBV30 with TRBJ2-1; 8 bases are shared with TRBD2. Germline V gene lookup returns CDR1 GTSNPN and CDR2 SVGIG (reference sequence). V shed 5 bases, J shed 7 bases, and the junction held 10 bases outside the gene matches. The CDR3 spans 14 residues. CDR3 in amino acids: CAWEEGVAGNEQFF. In nucleotides, the CDR3 is TGTGCCTGGGAGGAGGGGGTAGCGGGAAATGAGCAGTTCTTC.

This chain's CDR3 is CASSSGQARGTQYF. For the CDR3, the DNA is TGCGCCAGCAGCTCGGGACAGGCTCGGGGTACGCAGTATTTT. The chain combines TRBV5-1 with TRBJ2-3; TRBD1 matches at 8 bases. The germline V gene encodes CDR1 SGHRS and CDR2 YFSETQ. The CDR3 contains 14 residues. Trimming at V came to 3 bases and at J to 8 bases, leaving 8 bases not matched to a gene.

The V and J genes are TRBV19 and TRBJ2-1, with D possibly being TRBD1 (6 bases). The CDR3 is 15 amino acids. V was pared by 4 bases and J by 5 bases, with 15 bases between. CDR1 and CDR2 (germline): LNHDA, SQIVND (reference sequence). This CDR3 reads CASSTSQGWNNEQFF. The DNA for the CDR3 is TGTGCCAGTAGTACCTCACAGGGATGGAACAATGAGCAGTTCTTC.

The chain joins TRBV7-3 to TRBJ1-1; TRBD1 agrees at 12 bases. J was trimmed by 1 base and V by 1 base; bases with no gene match: 1. CDR1 is SGHTA, CDR2 FQGTGA, per germline. The CDR3 consists of 16 residues. DNA of the CDR3: TGTGCCAGCAGCTTAAAGGGACAGGGGGCGAACACTGAAGCTTTCTTT. It translates to CASSLKGQGANTEAFF.

This sequence joins TRBV19 and TRBJ2-5; 8 bases are shared with TRBD1. V shed 4 bases and J 3 bases; nucleotides not matched to a gene: 7. The CDR3 is 15 residues long. CDR1 is LNHDA and CDR2 is SQIVND in the germline V gene (reference sequence). The CDR3 region is CASSRQGLTKETQYF. As DNA, the CDR3 is TGTGCCAGTAGTAGACAGGGGCTAACAAAAGAGACCCAGTACTTC.